This entry lists 27 T cell receptor beta chains sequenced from one sample in a study of shared clonotypes between healthy human individuals. The protocol was immunoSEQ multiplex PCR, while the TCRdb copy is restricted to in-frame clones and leaves out a portion. The sample lists 550,000 to 700,000 clones, around three quarters seen once, with around 1.8% in the top ten. Sequenced input: memory CD4+ T cells sorted from blood. Stated subset: CD45RA-negative fraction. The receptors were gathered from a woman aged 25 to 39 in good health.

This sequence joins TRBV5-1 and TRBJ1-1; D not certain. Germline V gene data show CDR1 as SGHRS and CDR2 as YFSETQ. The CDR3 loop spans 14 amino acids. Trimming took 4 bases from V and 2 from J, leaving 12 bases between them. The CDR3 reads CASSTGPRNTEAFF. The CDR3 DNA sequence: TGCGCCAGCAGCACCGGACCGCGAAACACTGAAGCTTTCTTT.

The chain is built from TRBV11-2 and TRBJ2-7, with 7 positions matching TRBD1. V trimming: 4 bases; J trimming: 5 bases; junction bases outside the gene matches: 20. Germline lookup yields CDR1 SGHAT and CDR2 FQNNGV. The CDR3 totals 18 residues. The CDR3 reads CASSSGTADLWFRDEQYF. The CDR3 DNA is TGTGCCAGCAGCTCCGGGACAGCGGACCTCTGGTTTCGGGACGAGCAGTACTTC.

The chain couples TRBV27 to TRBJ1-5; 7 nucleotides align to TRBD1. Trimming removed 3 bases from V and 5 bases from J; junction bases left unmatched: 4. Germline V gene data show CDR1 as MNHEY and CDR2 as SMNVEV (reference sequence). The CDR3 runs to 14 residues. CDR3 amino acids: CASSFGRGDQPQHF. The DNA of the CDR3 is TGTGCCAGCAGTTTCGGCAGGGGGGATCAGCCCCAGCATTTT.

The chain joins TRBV19 to TRBJ2-7; TRBD2 aligns across 13 bases. V dropped 3 bases and J dropped 7; count of bases not matched to a gene: 3. Per the germline V gene, CDR1 is LNHDA and CDR2 is SQIVND (reference sequence). This CDR3 has 14 residues. CDR3 sequence: CASSMTSGRIEQYF. CDR3 DNA: TGTGCCAGTAGTATGACTAGCGGGAGGATTGAGCAGTACTTC.

This chain links TRBV28 with TRBJ2-7; the D is unclear. The CDR3 spans 14 residues. The V and J ends lost 7 bases and 3 bases respectively, with 16 bases between them. Germline CDR1 is MDHEN and CDR2 is SYDVKM. CDR3 nucleotides: TGTGCCAGCATAGGGCCCGGCGGAATCTACGAGCAGTACTTC. It codes for CASIGPGGIYEQYF.

This clone was counted between two and nine times. The chain employs TRBV4-1 and TRBJ2-2; 9 bases line up with TRBD2. The CDR3 runs 17 residues. Germline CDR1 is MGHRA and CDR2 is YSYEKL. With V trimmed by 8 bases and J by 6 bases, 16 bases remained unmatched. The CDR3: CASQPIRSSGKPGELFF. CDR3 nucleotides: TGCGCCAGCCAGCCGATTCGGTCTAGCGGGAAACCCGGGGAGCTGTTTTTT.

The chain couples TRBV9 to TRBJ2-1; possibly TRBD2 for D (6 bases). Per the germline V gene, CDR1 is SGDLS and CDR2 is YYNGEE. V lost 0 bases to trimming and J lost 4 bases, with 11 bases between them. CDR3 length: 15 amino acids. The CDR3 sequence: CASSVDSGEYNEQFF. In nucleotides, the CDR3 is TGTGCCAGCAGCGTAGACTCGGGAGAGTACAATGAGCAGTTCTTC.

The V gene is TRBV6-5, the J gene TRBJ2-5; unclear D gene. Deletions cut 6 bases from V and 0 bases from J, with 11 bases between. The CDR3 loop spans 14 amino acids. Germline V gene sequence: CDR1 MNHEY, CDR2 SVGAGI. The DNA for the CDR3 is TGTGCCAGCAGCCTTAGTAGTTACCAAGAGACCCAGTACTTC. Encoded protein: CASSLSSYQETQYF.

In this sample, this clone turned up once. The rearrangement uses TRBV4-1 and TRBJ2-7, with 10 bases that match TRBD2. The CDR3 consists of 19 residues. Trimming took 2 bases from V and 4 from J; bases not matched to a gene: 17. The V gene's germline CDR1 is MGHRA and CDR2 YSYEKL. The chain's CDR3 is CASSQFKASGSRGLYEQYF. In nucleotides, the CDR3 is TGCGCCAGCAGCCAATTCAAAGCTAGCGGGAGTAGGGGTTTATACGAGCAGTACTTC.

This chain joins TRBV6-5 and TRBJ2-7, with a weak D call TRBD1 (5 bases). The V gene's germline CDR1 is MNHEY and CDR2 SVGAGI. Trimming left V 0 bases short and J 6 bases short, with 12 bases between. The CDR3 is 14 amino acids. The CDR3 protein is CASSYSLTGFEQYF. The CDR3 region has the DNA TGTGCCAGCAGTTACTCTCTTACAGGATTCGAGCAGTACTTC.

This clone is a singleton in its sample. The rearrangement joins TRBV7-9 to TRBJ1-5; unclear D gene. V lost 2 bases and J lost 9, with 11 bases in between. This CDR3 spans 13 amino acids. CDR1 SEHNR and CDR2 FQNEAQ come from the germline V gene (reference sequence). The CDR3 region is CASSLSPRGPQHF. In DNA form, the CDR3 reads TGTGCCAGCAGCTTAAGCCCTCGGGGGCCCCAGCATTTT.

This sequence joins TRBV2 and TRBJ1-2, with 9 bases identical to TRBD1. The ends lost 6 bases at V and 6 bases at J; junction bases unmatched: 5. Germline-derived CDR1 and CDR2 are SNHLY and FYNNEI. The CDR3 is 13 amino acids. CDR3 sequence reads: CASRARQGDGYTF. For the CDR3, the DNA is TGTGCCAGCAGGGCTAGACAGGGGGATGGCTACACCTTC.

V is TRBV7-6 and J is TRBJ2-5; possibly TRBD2 for D (6 bases). The end of the DNA is better explained by TRBJ2-7, so the J call may be wrong. The germline gives CDR1 SGHVS, CDR2 FNYEAQ. This CDR3 has 14 amino acids. The chain's CDR3 is CASSLGGNRYEQYF. Written as DNA, the CDR3 is TGTGCCAGCAGCTTAGGCGGGAACCGTTACGAGCAGTACTTC.

This clone was detected once. The chain combines TRBV6-1 with TRBJ2-5, with 11 bases identical to TRBD2. The CDR3 has 15 amino acids. Germline assignment: CDR1 MNHNS and CDR2 SASEGT. After removal of 8 bases from V and 7 bases from J, the junction contained 12 bases not matched to a gene. The CDR3 loop reads CASERLAGTSSTQYF. The CDR3, as DNA: TGTGCCAGCGAGAGACTAGCGGGGACTTCGTCGACCCAGTACTTC.

Remarks on this clone: Its ends do not fully match the called genes, so a read error is possible. The genes are TRBV6-5 and TRBJ2-5, with a possible D match to TRBD2 (5 bases). The length of the CDR3 is 13 residues. Germline V gene lookup returns CDR1 MNHEY and CDR2 SVGAGI. Here the CDR3 reads CAISERSQETQYF. The CDR3 nucleotides read TGTGCCATCAGTGAGCGGTCTCAAGAGACCCAGTACTTC.

The V gene is TRBV19, the J gene TRBJ1-2; 7 bases line up with TRBD1. Germline CDR1 reads LNHDA; CDR2 reads SQIVND (reference sequence). V lost 7 bases to trimming and J lost 6 bases; unmatched junction nucleotides: 11. The CDR3 is 14 amino acids. CDR3 bases: TGTGCCAGTACAAAGGGGGCTTTTCAGGATGGCTACACCTTC. It specifies CASTKGAFQDGYTF.

This clone has only one observation. The rearrangement uses TRBV6-5 and TRBJ1-1; 8 bases are shared with TRBD1. The junction had 3 bases not matched to a gene; V was cut back by 6 bases and J by 3 bases. CDR3 size: 13 residues. Germline V lookup: CDR1 MNHEY, CDR2 SVGAGI. The DNA of the CDR3 is TGTGCCAGCAGCCCGGACAGGGACACTGAAGCTTTCTTT. Protein product: CASSPDRDTEAFF.

This clone has ten or more counts. The chain combines TRBV2 with TRBJ2-1, with D tentatively TRBD2 (5 bases). The CDR3 spans 19 residues. Trimming removed 0 bases from V and 1 base from J, with 19 bases in between. The germline gives CDR1 SNHLY, CDR2 FYNNEI. The CDR3 is CASSEAAGDSERSYNEQFF. In DNA form, the CDR3 reads TGTGCCAGCAGTGAAGCGGCAGGTGATAGCGAAAGGTCCTACAATGAGCAGTTCTTC.

The chain has TRBV6-6 and TRBJ2-7; 14 positions agree with TRBD2. This CDR3 spans 13 amino acids. With 8 bases clipped from V and 6 bases from J, the junction kept 3 bases outside the gene matches. Germline CDR1 reads MNHNY; CDR2 reads SVGAGI (reference sequence). Here the CDR3 reads CASQGLAGVEQYF. Here the CDR3 DNA reads TGTGCCAGCCAGGGACTAGCGGGAGTCGAGCAGTACTTC.

The CDR3 bases are TGTGCCACCCTACTAGCGGACCGCACAGATACGCAGTATTTT. Amino acids: CATLLADRTDTQYF. This chain uses TRBV15 with TRBJ2-3; 8 bases agree with TRBD2. V dropped 8 bases and J dropped 1; count of bases not matched to a gene: 5. This CDR3 is 14 amino acids long. CDR1 is LNHNV, CDR2 YYDKDF, per germline (reference sequence).

The genes are TRBV19 and TRBJ2-3; maybe TRBD1 (6 bases). V was shortened by 2 bases and J by 4 bases, with 10 bases between the two germline ends. The CDR3 is 14 amino acids. CDR1 and CDR2 (germline): LNHDA, SQIVND (reference sequence). CDR3 coding DNA: TGTGCCAGTAGTATATCCAGGGGCGCAGATACGCAGTATTTT. Amino acid sequence: CASSISRGADTQYF.

The chain carries TRBV7-2 and TRBJ1-4; no definite D call. Germline CDR1 reads SGHTA; CDR2 reads FQGNSA. Trimming took 5 bases from V and 7 from J, leaving 23 bases between them. The CDR3 extends over 17 amino acids. This CDR3 reads CASSPASVLLPTEKLFF. The DNA of the CDR3 is TGTGCCAGCAGCCCCGCGTCAGTTCTCCTTCCGACTGAAAAACTGTTTTTT.

This sequence joins TRBV6-4 and TRBJ1-5, with 7 nucleotides matching TRBD1. The CDR3 contains 13 residues. The ends lost 7 bases at V and 5 bases at J; junction bases unmatched: 5. From germline, CDR1 is MRHNA and CDR2 SNTAGT. The DNA of the CDR3 is TGTGCCAGCAATACAGGGGATCATCAGCCCCAGCATTTT. It yields the protein CASNTGDHQPQHF.

V is TRBV19 and J is TRBJ2-5; TRBD1 matches at 7 bases. This CDR3 spans 14 amino acids. V lost 3 bases to trimming and J lost 5 bases; unmatched junction nucleotides: 6. In germline, CDR1 is LNHDA, CDR2 SQIVND (reference sequence). The CDR3 nucleotides are TGTGCCAGTAGTATCGGGCAGGGGGTTGAGACCCAGTACTTC. Translated, it gives CASSIGQGVETQYF.

Regarding this clone: This same CDR3 is encoded by further DNA sequences in the sample. The CDR3 nucleotides read TGTGCCAGCAGCCGCACCGGGACGGCTAATGAAAAACTGTTTTTT. Amino acid sequence: CASSRTGTANEKLFF. The rearrangement uses TRBV28 and TRBJ1-4; possible D gene TRBD1, 5 bases. V shed 6 bases and J shed 3 bases, with 14 bases lying between them. Germline V gene lookup returns CDR1 MDHEN and CDR2 SYDVKM. This CDR3 contains 15 residues.

The CDR3 coding sequence is TGTGCCAGCAGCGCGGGACAGGTCACCGGGGAGCTGTTTTTT. Translating gives CASSAGQVTGELFF. The V call is TRBV5-4, the J call TRBJ2-2, with 8 bases matching TRBD1. V trimming: 4 bases; J trimming: 4 bases; junction bases outside the gene matches: 3. Germline V gene sequence: CDR1 SGHNT, CDR2 YYREEE (reference sequence). The CDR3 spans 14 residues.

This clone was detected only a few times. The chain carries TRBV4-2 and TRBJ1-3, with D unresolved. Trimming removed 0 bases at V and 3 bases at J, with 15 bases between. The CDR3 consists of 17 residues. The germline V gene has CDR1 LGHNA and CDR2 YNFKEQ. This CDR3 is CASSQDPSAVIGNTIYF. The CDR3 DNA reads as TGTGCCAGCAGCCAAGACCCGTCGGCAGTCATTGGAAACACCATATATTTT.